Each of the 9 T cell receptor beta chains below was sequenced from the same sample in a study of OX40 agonist ivuxolimab in advanced cancers. Assay used: immunoSEQ multiplex PCR; TCRdb lists only in-frame clones, some missing. The table includes tens of thousands of clones, over 75% detected once. The sample consisted of CD4+ or CD8+ T cells sorted from blood, taken in a trial of the OX40 agonist ivuxolimab. These receptors all come from an adult with an advanced solid tumor such as melanoma, head and neck, liver or kidney cancer.

This sequence joins TRBV4-1 and TRBJ2-3, with unresolved D. CDR1 is MGHRA, CDR2 YSYEKL, per germline. The CDR3 extends over 17 amino acids. V gave up 2 bases and J gave up 0 bases, with 15 bases separating them. CDR3 bases: TGCGCCAGCAGCCAACCGGGTAGGGCGGCTAGCACAGATACGCAGTATTTT. This gives the protein CASSQPGRAASTDTQYF.

The gene calls are TRBV7-9 and TRBJ1-4, with 8 bases that match TRBD1. V trimming: 5 bases; J trimming: 4 bases; junction bases outside the gene matches: 12. The CDR3 length is 17 residues. The germline CDR1 and CDR2 sequences are SEHNR and FQNEAQ (reference sequence). CDR3 amino acids: CASSRYDRGVGNEKLFF. Written as DNA, the CDR3 is TGTGCCAGCAGCCGCTACGACAGGGGAGTCGGTAATGAAAAACTGTTTTTT.

This sequence joins TRBV30 and TRBJ1-3; a possible D gene is TRBD1 (5 bases). Germline CDR1 reads GTSNPN; CDR2 reads SVGIG (reference sequence). The CDR3 has 15 residues. V lost 3 bases, J lost 4 bases, and 16 bases lay in between. CDR3 protein: CAWSPMGVRGNTIYF. The CDR3 DNA is TGTGCCTGGAGCCCCATGGGGGTAAGAGGAAACACCATATATTTT.

J is TRBJ2-3 and V is TRBV4-2; the D call may be TRBD1 or TRBD2 (5 bases each). Germline-derived CDR1 and CDR2 are LGHNA and YNFKEQ. The CDR3 is 15 residues long. Trimming stripped 3 bases from V and 5 bases from J, with 15 bases between. CDR3 sequence reads: CASSQVMLGEDTQYF. CDR3 DNA sequence: TGTGCCAGCAGCCAGGTCATGCTGGGGGAAGATACGCAGTATTTT.

This chain joins TRBV4-1 and TRBJ2-5; D gene unclear. The CDR3 sequence is 13 residues long. Trimming took off 6 bases at V and 5 bases at J, with 13 bases between the two ends. Germline V gives CDR1 MGHRA, CDR2 YSYEKL. CDR3 sequence: CASSRMMGETQYF. The CDR3 DNA reads as TGCGCCAGCAGTCGCATGATGGGGGAGACCCAGTACTTC.

The genes are TRBV5-1 and TRBJ2-7, with D hard to call. Looked up from germline, CDR1 is SGHRS and CDR2 is YFSETQ. Trimming removed 0 bases at V and 0 bases at J, with 16 bases between. This CDR3 comprises 17 residues. CDR3 sequence (DNA): TGCGCCAGCAGCTTGGCATCATCACGCCGCGGCTCCTACGAGCAGTACTTC. Translation gives CASSLASSRRGSYEQYF.

The sample holds one count of this clone. The chain recombines TRBV12-5 with TRBJ1-1; D is unresolved. This CDR3 region has 15 residues. Germline loops: CDR1 LGHNT, CDR2 FRNRAP. Trimming removed 6 bases at V and 2 bases at J, with 16 bases between. CDR3 sequence: CASGPPRRGNTEAFF. CDR3 DNA: TGTGCTAGTGGGCCACCTCGACGGGGAAACACTGAAGCTTTCTTT.

This rearrangement joins TRBV6-6 to TRBJ1-1, with 10 bases lining up with TRBD1. Germline V gene data show CDR1 as MNHNY and CDR2 as SVGAGI (reference sequence). The CDR3 loop spans 15 amino acids. With V trimmed by 0 bases and J by 10 bases, 8 bases remained unmatched. CDR3 protein: CASSYSETGGPRAFF. In DNA form, the CDR3 reads TGTGCCAGCAGTTACTCTGAGACAGGGGGCCCTCGAGCTTTCTTT.

This rearrangement joins TRBV7-2 to TRBJ2-4, with D tentatively TRBD1 (7 bases). This CDR3 has 17 amino acids. V was clipped by 1 base and J by 3 bases, with 16 bases between them. Germline V CDR1 and CDR2: SGHTA, FQGNSA. The CDR3: CASSLGWRGRDKNIQYF. In nucleotides, the CDR3 is TGTGCCAGCAGCTTAGGTTGGAGGGGGCGCGACAAAAACATTCAGTACTTC.